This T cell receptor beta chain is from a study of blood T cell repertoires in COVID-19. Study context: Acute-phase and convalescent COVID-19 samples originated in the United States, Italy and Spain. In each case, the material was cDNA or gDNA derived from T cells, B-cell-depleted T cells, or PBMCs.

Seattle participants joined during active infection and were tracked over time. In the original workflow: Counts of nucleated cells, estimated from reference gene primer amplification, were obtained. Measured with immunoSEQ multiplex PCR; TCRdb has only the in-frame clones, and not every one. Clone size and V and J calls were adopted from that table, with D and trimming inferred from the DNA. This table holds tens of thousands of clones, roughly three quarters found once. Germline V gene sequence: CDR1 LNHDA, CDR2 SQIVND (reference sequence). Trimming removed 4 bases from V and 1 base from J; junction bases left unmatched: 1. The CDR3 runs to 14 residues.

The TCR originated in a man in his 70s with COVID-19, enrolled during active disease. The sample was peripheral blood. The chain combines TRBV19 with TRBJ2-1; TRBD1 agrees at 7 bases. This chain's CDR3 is CASSRDSSYNEQFF. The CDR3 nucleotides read TGTGCCAGTAGTAGGGACAGTTCCTACAATGAGCAGTTCTTC.